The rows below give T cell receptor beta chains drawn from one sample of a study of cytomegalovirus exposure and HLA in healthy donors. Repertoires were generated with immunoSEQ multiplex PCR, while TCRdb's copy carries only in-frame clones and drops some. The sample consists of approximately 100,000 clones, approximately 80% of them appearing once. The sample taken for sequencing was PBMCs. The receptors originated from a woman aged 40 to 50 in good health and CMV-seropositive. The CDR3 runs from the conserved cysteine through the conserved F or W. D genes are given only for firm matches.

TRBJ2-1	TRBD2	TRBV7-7	CASSPLTSGGDNEQFF
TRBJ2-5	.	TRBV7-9	CASSSNRARETQYF
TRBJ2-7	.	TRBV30	CACADTRNYYEQYF
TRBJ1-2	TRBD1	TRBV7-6	CASSLTTGDLSGYTF
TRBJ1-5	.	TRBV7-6	CASSSDSSNQPQHF
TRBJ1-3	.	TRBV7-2	CASSFTGFGNTIYF
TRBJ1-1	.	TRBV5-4	CASSLSCRGKTGTEAFF
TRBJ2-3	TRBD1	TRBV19	CASSLQGVPQYF
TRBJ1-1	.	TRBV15	CATSRDRSFYAFF
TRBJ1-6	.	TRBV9	CASSVSSGTLNSPLHF
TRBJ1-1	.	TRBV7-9	CASSSYAEAFF
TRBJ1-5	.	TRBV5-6	CASSNNRDQPQHF
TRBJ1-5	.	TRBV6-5	CASRVRGGQPQHF
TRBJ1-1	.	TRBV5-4	CASSLGGGRDDTEAFF
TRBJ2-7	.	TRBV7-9	CASSLAGHTLSYEQYF
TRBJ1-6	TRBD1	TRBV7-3	CASSLMGTGGNSPLHF
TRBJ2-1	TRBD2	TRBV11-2	CASSSLRGGYNEQFF
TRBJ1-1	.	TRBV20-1	CSARWGDEAFF
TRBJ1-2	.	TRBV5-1	CASSLGAEIATSNYGYTF
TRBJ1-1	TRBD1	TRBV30	CAWSVRRQGNTEAFF
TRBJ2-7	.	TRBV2	CASSEGLIKQYF
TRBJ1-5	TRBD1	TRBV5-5	CASSLTGAPSNQPQHF